This T cell receptor (beta chain) appears in the sequencing data of a study of T cell repertoires in cytomegalovirus infection. The wider study: HLA-B-restricted CMV epitopes that are well studied were used alongside recently identified HLA-C-restricted ones. Evidence of both CMV infection and a matching HLA type came from public TCR beta signatures. General study results and limits: The ex vivo response was dominated by HLA-C-restricted CMV-specific TCR beta clonotypes.

As concerns this clonotype: Its target is not known.

Via MiXCR, TCRdb re-called the reads, giving one row per CDR3 protein. The sample has 200,000 or so distinct CDR3 sequences, around 40% seen once; the top ten hold over 45%. The germline V gene encodes CDR1 MNHEY and CDR2 SMNVEV (reference sequence). Trimming stripped 5 bases from V and 2 bases from J, with 10 bases between. There are 13 residues in the CDR3. The sequence was obtained from a human donor in good health (CMV status not recorded). Some clones in this sample may be carry-over from other donors' samples. The rearrangement joins TRBV27 to TRBJ2-7, with a tentative D call TRBD1 (6 bases). The sample in question was CD8+ T cells from cultured PBMCs, obtained from culture after CMV antigen stimulation. Written as DNA, the CDR3 is TGTGCCAGCAGTCCGACAGGTACCTACGAGCAGTACTTC. It translates to CASSPTGTYEQYF.